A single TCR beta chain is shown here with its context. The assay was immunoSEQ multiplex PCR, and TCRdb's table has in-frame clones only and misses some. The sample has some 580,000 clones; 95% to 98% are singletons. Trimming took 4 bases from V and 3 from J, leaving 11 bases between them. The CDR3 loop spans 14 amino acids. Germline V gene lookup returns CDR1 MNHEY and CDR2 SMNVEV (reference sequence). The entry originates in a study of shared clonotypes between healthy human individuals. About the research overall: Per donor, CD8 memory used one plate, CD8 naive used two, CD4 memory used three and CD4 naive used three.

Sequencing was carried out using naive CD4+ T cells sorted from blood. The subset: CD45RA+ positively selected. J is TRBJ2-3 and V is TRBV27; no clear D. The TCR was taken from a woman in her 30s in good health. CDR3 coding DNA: TGTGCCAGCAGTTCCCCCCTCAAGACAGATACGCAGTATTTT. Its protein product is CASSSPLKTDTQYF.